A selection of T cell receptor beta chains follows, all from one sample in a study of vaccination effects on CD4 cells after COVID-19. TCRdb's table, derived via immunoSEQ multiplex PCR, lists solely in-frame clones and lacks some. Of about 70,000 clones detected, 60% to 75% appear once; the ten largest clones hold over 4.5%. No antigens are known for them. The specimen comprised CD4+ T cells from PBMCs cultured with HIV peptides, sampled before COVID-19 vaccination. The receptor set was obtained from a human donor who had a prior SARS-CoV-2 infection. CDR3s include the opening cysteine and the closing phenylalanine or tryptophan. The D gene is left open where the match is weak. The listing skips clone size in some rows; elsewhere it reads once, few, many or a size class.

j_call | d_call | v_call | clone_size | cdr3_aa | cdr3_nt
TRBJ1-1 | . | TRBV6-5 | . | CASTAPIAREAFF | TGTGCCAGCACCGCGCCAATTGCTCGGGAAGCTTTCTTT
TRBJ1-1 | . | TRBV14 | . | CASRLDLNTEAFF | TGTGCCAGCAGACTAGACCTGAACACTGAAGCTTTCTTT
TRBJ2-7 | . | TRBV10-3 | . | CAIRGGQSGLRLGEQYF | TGTGCCATCAGGGGGGGCCAGAGTGGACTACGACTCGGCGAGCAGTACTTC
TRBJ1-3 | . | TRBV5-4 | few | CASSSGGDSGNTIYF | TGTGCCAGCAGCTCGGGGGGGGACTCTGGAAACACCATATATTTT
TRBJ1-1 | . | TRBV5-6 | . | CASSLANWGRRNEAFF | TGTGCCAGCAGCTTGGCCAATTGGGGTCGAAGGAATGAAGCTTTCTTT
TRBJ2-7 | . | TRBV7-2 | . | CASSLGQHYEQYF | TGTGCCAGCAGCTTAGGGCAGCACTACGAGCAGTACTTC
TRBJ2-5 | . | TRBV7-7 | . | CASSLAPDRSQETQYF | TGTGCTAGCAGCTTAGCGCCCGACAGGTCCCAAGAGACCCAGTACTTC
TRBJ2-5 | . | TRBV19 | . | CASSRSLQETQYF | TGTGCCAGTAGTAGGAGCTTACAAGAGACCCAGTACTTC
TRBJ2-7 | . | TRBV7-3 | few | CASRRRRGEQYF | TGTGCCAGCAGGAGACGTAGGGGCGAGCAGTACTTC
TRBJ1-2 | . | TRBV5-3 | . | CATNNRDPYGYTF | TGTGCCACCAACAACAGGGACCCCTATGGCTACACCTTC
TRBJ2-3 | TRBD1 | TRBV16 | . | CASSRQGPDTQYF | TGTGCCAGCAGCAGACAGGGGCCAGATACGCAGTATTTT
TRBJ2-7 | TRBD2 | TRBV5-1 | . | CASSSSGLAGGSSKQYF | TGCGCCAGCAGCTCATCGGGACTAGCGGGGGGTAGCTCCAAGCAGTACTTC
TRBJ2-7 | TRBD2 | TRBV4-3 | . | CASSPIAGGDYEQYF | TGCGCCAGCAGCCCAATAGCGGGAGGCGACTACGAGCAGTACTTC
TRBJ2-1 | . | TRBV5-1 | . | CASSLGQGEVGQFF | TGCGCCAGCAGCTTGGGGCAGGGGGAGGTCGGGCAGTTCTTC
TRBJ2-7 | . | TRBV15 | . | CATSRDRFYEQYF | TGTGCCACCAGCAGGGACCGCTTTTACGAGCAGTACTTC
TRBJ2-7 | . | TRBV5-4 | . | CASSLAGTYYEQYF | TGTGCCAGCAGCTTGGCTGGGACGTACTACGAGCAGTACTTC
TRBJ2-5 | TRBD2 | TRBV3-1/TRBV3-2 | . | CASSQGLAGGLGETQYF | TGTGCCAGCAGCCAAGGACTAGCGGGGGGGCTCGGAGAGACCCAGTACTTC
TRBJ2-5 | . | TRBV27 | . | CASSLIGFSETQYF | TGTGCCAGCAGTTTAATCGGTTTTTCGGAGACCCAGTACTTC
TRBJ2-7 | . | TRBV5-8 | . | CASRRRGTIPYEQYF | TGTGCCAGCAGGAGACGGGGTACGATTCCCTACGAGCAGTACTTC
TRBJ1-1 | . | TRBV19 | few | CASSIFARPMNTEAFF | TGTGCCAGTAGTATTTTCGCCCGGCCTATGAACACTGAAGCTTTCTTT
TRBJ2-3 | . | TRBV5-1 | once | CASSLDRRATTDTQYF | TGCGCCAGCAGCTTGGACAGACGAGCTACCACAGATACGCAGTATTTT
TRBJ2-5 | . | TRBV7-2 | . | CASSASGKTQYF | TGTGCCAGCAGCGCCTCGGGGAAGACCCAGTACTTC
TRBJ1-5 | . | TRBV4-1 | . | CASSQGGRNQPQHF | TGCGCCAGCAGCCAAGGGGGGCGGAATCAGCCCCAGCATTTT
TRBJ2-1 | TRBD1 | TRBV29-1 | . | CSGGQGYNEQFF | TGCAGCGGCGGACAGGGCTACAATGAGCAGTTCTTC
TRBJ2-5 | . | TRBV13 | . | CASSLRQKETQYF | TGTGCCAGCAGCTTACGACAGAAAGAGACCCAGTACTTC
TRBJ1-3 | . | TRBV10-3 | . | CAITGVMGNTIYF | TGTGCCATCACGGGGGTAATGGGAAACACCATATATTTT
TRBJ2-5 | TRBD2 | TRBV9 | . | CASSGTGLAGVETQYF | TGTGCCAGCAGCGGGACGGGGCTAGCGGGAGTGGAGACCCAGTACTTC